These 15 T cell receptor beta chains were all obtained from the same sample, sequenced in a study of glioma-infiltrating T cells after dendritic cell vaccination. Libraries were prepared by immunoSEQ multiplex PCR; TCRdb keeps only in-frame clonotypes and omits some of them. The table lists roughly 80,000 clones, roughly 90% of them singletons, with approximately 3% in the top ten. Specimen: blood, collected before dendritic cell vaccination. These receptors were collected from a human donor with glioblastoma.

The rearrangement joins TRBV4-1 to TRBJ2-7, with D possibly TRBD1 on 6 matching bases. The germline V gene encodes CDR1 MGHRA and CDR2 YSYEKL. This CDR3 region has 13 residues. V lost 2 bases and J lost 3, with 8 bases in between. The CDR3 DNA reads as TGCGCCAGCAGCCAAACAGGGAACTACGAGCAGTACTTC. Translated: CASSQTGNYEQYF.

This chain's CDR3 is CASSTQGYTEAFF. As DNA, the CDR3 is TGTGCCAGTAGTACGCAGGGGTACACTGAAGCTTTCTTT. This chain links TRBV19 with TRBJ1-1; maybe TRBD1 (6 bases). CDR3 length: 13 residues. Per germline, CDR1 LNHDA and CDR2 SQIVND (reference sequence). V was pared by 4 bases and J by 3 bases, with 9 bases between.

This CDR3 reads CSAGGLDTEAFF. CDR3 nucleotides: TGCAGCGCTGGGGGGTTGGACACTGAAGCTTTCTTT. This sequence joins TRBV29-1 and TRBJ1-1; a weak D match, TRBD1 (5 bases). CDR1 is SQVTM and CDR2 is ANQGSEA in the germline V gene. Trimming left V 7 bases short and J 3 bases short, with 12 bases between. The CDR3 is made up of 12 amino acids. The full variable domain, rest sourced from reference TRBV29-1 and TRBJ1-1, is SAVISQKPSRDICQRGTSLTIQCQVDSQVTMMFWYRQQPGQSLTLIATANQGSEATYESGFVIDKFPISRPNLTFSTLTVSNMSPEDSSIYLCSAGGLDTEAFFGQGTRLTVV.

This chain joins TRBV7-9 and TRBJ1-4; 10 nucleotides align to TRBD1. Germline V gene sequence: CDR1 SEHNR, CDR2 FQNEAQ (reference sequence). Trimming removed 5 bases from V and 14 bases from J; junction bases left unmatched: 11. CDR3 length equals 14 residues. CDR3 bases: TGTGCCAGCAGCCCCGGGACAGGGGCGGGTAACCTGTTTTTT. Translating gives CASSPGTGAGNLFF.

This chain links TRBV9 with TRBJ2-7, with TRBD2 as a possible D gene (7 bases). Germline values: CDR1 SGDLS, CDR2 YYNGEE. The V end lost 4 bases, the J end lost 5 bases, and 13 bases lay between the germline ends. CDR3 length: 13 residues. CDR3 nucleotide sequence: TGTGCCAGCAGCCCCGGGGGGCGGGACGAGCAGTACTTC. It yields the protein CASSPGGRDEQYF.

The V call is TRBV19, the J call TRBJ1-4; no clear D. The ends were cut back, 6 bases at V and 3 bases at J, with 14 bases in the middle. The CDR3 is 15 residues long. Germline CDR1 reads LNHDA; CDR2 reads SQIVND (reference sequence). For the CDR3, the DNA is TGTGCCAGTAGGGGAGGCTTAGCCCCTAATGAAAAACTGTTTTTT. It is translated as CASRGGLAPNEKLFF.

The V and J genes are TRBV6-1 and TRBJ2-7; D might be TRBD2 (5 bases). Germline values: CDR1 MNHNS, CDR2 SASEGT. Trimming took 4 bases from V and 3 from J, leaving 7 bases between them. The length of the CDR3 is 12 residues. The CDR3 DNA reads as TGTGCCAGCAGTGTGAGCGGCTACGAGCAGTACTTC. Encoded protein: CASSVSGYEQYF.

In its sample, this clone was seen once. DNA for the CDR3: TGTGCCAGCAGCTTGGATGGAGGACAGGGGATGGGCTACGAGCAGTACTTC. It specifies CASSLDGGQGMGYEQYF. The V gene is TRBV11-2, the J gene TRBJ2-7; 9 bases are shared with TRBD1. The V gene's germline CDR1 is SGHAT and CDR2 FQNNGV. This CDR3 is 17 amino acids long. V lost 3 bases and J lost 3; bases outside the gene matches: 12.

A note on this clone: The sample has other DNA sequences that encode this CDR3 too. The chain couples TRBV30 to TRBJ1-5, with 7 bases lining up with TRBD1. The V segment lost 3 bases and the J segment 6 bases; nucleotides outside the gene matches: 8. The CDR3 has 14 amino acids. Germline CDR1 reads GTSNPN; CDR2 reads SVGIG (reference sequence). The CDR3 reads CAWRTGTGAQPQHF. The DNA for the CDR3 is TGTGCCTGGAGGACCGGAACAGGGGCTCAGCCCCAGCATTTT.

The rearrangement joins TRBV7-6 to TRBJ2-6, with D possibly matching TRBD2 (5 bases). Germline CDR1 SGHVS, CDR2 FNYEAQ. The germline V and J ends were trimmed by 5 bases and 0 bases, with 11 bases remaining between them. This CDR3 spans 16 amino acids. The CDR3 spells CASSQMRDSGANVLTF. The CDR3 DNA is TGTGCCAGCAGCCAGATGAGGGACTCTGGGGCCAACGTCCTGACTTTC. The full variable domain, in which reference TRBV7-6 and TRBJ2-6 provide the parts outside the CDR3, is GAGVSQSPRYKVTKRGQDVALRCDPISGHVSLYWYRQALGQGPEFLTYFNYEAQQDKSGLPNDRFSAERPEGSISTLTIQRTEQRDSAMYRCASSQMRDSGANVLTFGAGSRLTVL.

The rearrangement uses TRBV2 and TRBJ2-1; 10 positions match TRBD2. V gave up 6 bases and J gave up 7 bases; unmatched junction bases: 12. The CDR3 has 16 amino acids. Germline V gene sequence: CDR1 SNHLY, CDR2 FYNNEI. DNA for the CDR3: TGTGCCAGCAGAGATCAACCTAGCGGGGGTTGGAATGAGCAGTTCTTC. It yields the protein CASRDQPSGGWNEQFF.

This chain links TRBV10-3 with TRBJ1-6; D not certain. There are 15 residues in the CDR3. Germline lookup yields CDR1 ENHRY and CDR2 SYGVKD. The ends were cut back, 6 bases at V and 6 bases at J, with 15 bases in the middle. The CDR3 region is CAIRVSTDLNSPLHF. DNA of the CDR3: TGTGCCATCAGGGTCTCTACCGATCTTAATTCACCCCTCCACTTT.

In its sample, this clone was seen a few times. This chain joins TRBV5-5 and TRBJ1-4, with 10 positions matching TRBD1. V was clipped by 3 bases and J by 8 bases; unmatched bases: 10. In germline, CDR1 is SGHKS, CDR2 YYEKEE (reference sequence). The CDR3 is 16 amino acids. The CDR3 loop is CASSSDARTGGEKLFF. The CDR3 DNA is TGTGCCAGCAGCTCCGATGCGCGGACAGGGGGAGAAAAACTGTTTTTT.

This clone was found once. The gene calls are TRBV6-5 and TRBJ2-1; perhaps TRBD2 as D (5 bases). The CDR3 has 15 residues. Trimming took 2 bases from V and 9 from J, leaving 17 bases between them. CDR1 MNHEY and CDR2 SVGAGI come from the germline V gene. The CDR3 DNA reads TGTGCCAGCAGTTACGACACAGAGGGTTCGGGTGAGCAGTTCTTC. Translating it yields CASSYDTEGSGEQFF.

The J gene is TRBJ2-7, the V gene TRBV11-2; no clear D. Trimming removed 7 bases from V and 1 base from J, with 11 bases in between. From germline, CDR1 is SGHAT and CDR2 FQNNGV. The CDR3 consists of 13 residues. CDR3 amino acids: CASTPERSYEQYF. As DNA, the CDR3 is TGTGCCAGCACCCCTGAGAGGTCCTACGAGCAGTACTTC.